The TCR beta chain described here comes from a study of OX40 agonist ivuxolimab in advanced cancers. This CDR3 spans 16 amino acids. The ends were cut back, 7 bases at V and 0 bases at J, with 16 bases in the middle. Germline CDR1 SEHNR, CDR2 FQNEAQ (reference sequence). Clones were read by immunoSEQ multiplex PCR, and TCRdb kept only the in-frame ones, dropping some. This sample has roughly 77,000 clones, with roughly 92% found just once. V gene TRBV7-9 combines with J gene TRBJ1-3; a possible D gene is TRBD1 (6 bases). This specimen consisted of CD4+ or CD8+ T cells sorted from blood, obtained in a trial of the OX40 agonist ivuxolimab. The sequence came from an adult with an advanced solid tumor such as melanoma, head and neck, liver or kidney cancer. CDR3 region: CASTKIGGPSGNTIYF. The CDR3 nucleotides are TGTGCCAGCACCAAAATTGGGGGGCCCTCTGGAAACACCATATATTTT.